These T cell receptor beta chains were read from a single sample in a study of PD-1 blockade in classical Hodgkin lymphoma. TCRdb's copy holds only in-frame clones and misses some; the assay was immunoSEQ multiplex PCR. Among tens of thousands of clones, over 65% were seen once, and the ten largest hold around 9.8%. The sequences come from peripheral blood mononuclear cells (PBMCs), collected before the fourth cycle of nivolumab. The receptors derive from a human donor with classical Hodgkin lymphoma. CDR3s include the opening cysteine and the closing phenylalanine or tryptophan. The D gene is left open where the match is weak. Size is omitted from some rows. Given values are once, few, many or a class for expanded clones.

-	TRBV6-5	TRBJ2-6	-	CASSYGQTGANVLTF	TGTGCCAGCAGTTACGGACAGACTGGGGCCAACGTCCTGACTTTC
TRBD2	TRBV7-2	TRBJ2-1	-	CASSLEGGGSYNEQFF	TGTGCCAGCAGCTTAGAGGGCGGGGGCTCCTACAATGAGCAGTTCTTC
-	TRBV4-3	TRBJ1-2	-	CASSQATANYGYTF	TGCGCCAGCAGCCAAGCTACAGCTAACTATGGCTACACCTTC
TRBD1	TRBV11-2	TRBJ2-7	-	CASSSWDRAAYEQYF	TGTGCCAGCAGCTCGTGGGACAGGGCAGCCTACGAGCAGTACTTC
-	TRBV7-2	TRBJ2-1	-	CASRLGGKQFF	TGTGCCAGCAGGCTCGGAGGGAAGCAGTTCTTC
TRBD2	TRBV28	TRBJ2-7	-	CASSHLGGSGGNEQYF	TGTGCCAGCAGCCACCTAGGCGGTAGCGGGGGGAACGAGCAGTACTTC
TRBD1	TRBV30	TRBJ1-2	-	CAWRVQGIWVDTF	TGTGCCTGGAGAGTACAGGGGATCTGGGTTGACACCTTC
-	TRBV5-5	TRBJ1-6	-	CASSLRGAHNSPLHF	TGTGCCAGCAGCCTACGCGGGGCACATAATTCACCCCTCCACTTT
-	TRBV5-1	TRBJ2-3	-	CASSLGPAATDTQYF	TGCGCCAGCAGCTTGGGACCAGCAGCCACAGATACGCAGTATTTT
-	TRBV7-2	TRBJ1-2	-	CASRTGPGGYTF	TGTGCCAGCAGAACCGGCCCGGGTGGCTACACCTTC
-	TRBV19	TRBJ1-1	-	CASKEASNTEAFF	TGTGCCAGTAAGGAGGCCTCGAACACTGAAGCTTTCTTT
TRBD1	TRBV7-3	TRBJ1-4	-	CASSPRTGGGEKLFF	TGTGCCAGCAGCCCCCGGACAGGGGGCGGTGAAAAACTGTTTTTT
TRBD2	TRBV11-2	TRBJ2-1	-	CASSLDELAGVNEQFF	TGTGCCAGCAGCTTAGATGAACTAGCGGGGGTTAATGAGCAGTTCTTC
-	TRBV19	TRBJ2-3	-	CATGASLPDTQYF	TGTGCCACCGGGGCTAGCCTCCCAGATACGCAGTATTTT
-	TRBV7-8	TRBJ1-4	once	CASSQTAGREKLFF	TGTGCCAGCAGCCAGACGGCAGGGCGGGAAAAACTGTTTTTT
TRBD1	TRBV4-2	TRBJ2-4	-	CASSQEGTGGIQYF	TGTGCCAGCAGCCAAGAGGGGACAGGCGGCATTCAGTACTTC
TRBD1	TRBV5-4	TRBJ1-6	-	CASSRGGGDNSPLHF	TGTGCCAGCAGCCGAGGAGGGGGCGATAATTCACCCCTCCACTTT
TRBD1	TRBV5-4	TRBJ1-1	-	CASSLDRGTTEAFSLAFF	TGTGCCAGCAGCTTGGACAGGGGAACCACTGAAGCTTTCTCCCTCGCTTTCTTT
-	TRBV7-9	TRBJ1-2	once	CASSKNRENGYTF	TGTGCCAGCAGCAAAAACAGGGAGAATGGCTACACCTTC